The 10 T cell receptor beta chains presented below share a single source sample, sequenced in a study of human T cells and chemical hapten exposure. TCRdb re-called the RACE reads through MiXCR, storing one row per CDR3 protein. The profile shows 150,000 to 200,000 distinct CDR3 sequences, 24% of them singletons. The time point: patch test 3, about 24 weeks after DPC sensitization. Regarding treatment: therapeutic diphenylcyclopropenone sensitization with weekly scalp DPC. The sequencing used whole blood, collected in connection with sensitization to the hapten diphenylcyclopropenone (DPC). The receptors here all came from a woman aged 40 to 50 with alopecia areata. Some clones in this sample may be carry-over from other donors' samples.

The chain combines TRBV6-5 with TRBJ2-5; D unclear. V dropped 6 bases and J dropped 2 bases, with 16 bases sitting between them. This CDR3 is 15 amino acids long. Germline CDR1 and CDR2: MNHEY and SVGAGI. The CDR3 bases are TGTGCCAGCAGGCGCCATGGGCAGATACAAGAGACCCAGTACTTC. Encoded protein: CASRRHGQIQETQYF.

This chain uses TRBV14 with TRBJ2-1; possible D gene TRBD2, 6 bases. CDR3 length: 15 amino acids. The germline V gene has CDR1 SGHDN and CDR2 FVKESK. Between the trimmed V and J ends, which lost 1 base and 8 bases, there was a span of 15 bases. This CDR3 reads CASSQAGSRRDEQFF. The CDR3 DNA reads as TGTGCCAGCAGCCAAGCCGGATCGAGGAGGGATGAGCAGTTCTTC.

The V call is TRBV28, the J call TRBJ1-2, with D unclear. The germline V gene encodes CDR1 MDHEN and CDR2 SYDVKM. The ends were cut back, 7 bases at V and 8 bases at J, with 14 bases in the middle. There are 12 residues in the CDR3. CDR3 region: CASTQGPEGYTF. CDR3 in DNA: TGTGCCAGCACCCAAGGACCAGAGGGCTACACCTTC.

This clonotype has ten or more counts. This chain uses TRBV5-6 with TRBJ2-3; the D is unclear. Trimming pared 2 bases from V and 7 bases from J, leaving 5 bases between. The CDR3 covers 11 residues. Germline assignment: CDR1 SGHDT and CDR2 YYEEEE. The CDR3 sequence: CASSFLNTQYF. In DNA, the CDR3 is TGTGCCAGCAGCTTTCTCAATACGCAGTATTTT.

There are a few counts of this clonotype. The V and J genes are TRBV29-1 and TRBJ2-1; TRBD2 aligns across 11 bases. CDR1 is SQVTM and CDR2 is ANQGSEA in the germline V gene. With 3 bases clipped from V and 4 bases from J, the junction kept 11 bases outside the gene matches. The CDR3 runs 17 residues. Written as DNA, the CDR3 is TGCAGCGTTGAGGGACTAGCGGACGGTCCAACTTACAATGAGCAGTTCTTC. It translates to CSVEGLADGPTYNEQFF.

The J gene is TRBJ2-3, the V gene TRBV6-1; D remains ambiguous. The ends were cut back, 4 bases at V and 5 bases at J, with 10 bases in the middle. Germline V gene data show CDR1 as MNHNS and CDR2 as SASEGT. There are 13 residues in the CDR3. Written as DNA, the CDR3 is TGTGCCAGCAGTGTCCAGAGAGGAGATACGCAGTATTTT. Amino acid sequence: CASSVQRGDTQYF.

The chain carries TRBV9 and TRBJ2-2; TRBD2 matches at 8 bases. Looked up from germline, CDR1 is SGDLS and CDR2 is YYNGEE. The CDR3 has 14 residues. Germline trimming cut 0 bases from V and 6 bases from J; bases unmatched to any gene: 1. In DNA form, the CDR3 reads TGTGCCAGCAGCGTAGCCGGGGGGGCCGGGGAGCTGTTTTTT. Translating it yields CASSVAGGAGELFF. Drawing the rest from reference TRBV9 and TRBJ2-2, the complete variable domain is DSGVTQTPKHLITATGQRVTLRCSPRSGDLSVYWYQQSLDQGLQFLIQYYNGEERAKGNILERFSAQQFPDLHSELNLSSLELGDSALYFCASSVAGGAGELFFGEGSRLTVL.

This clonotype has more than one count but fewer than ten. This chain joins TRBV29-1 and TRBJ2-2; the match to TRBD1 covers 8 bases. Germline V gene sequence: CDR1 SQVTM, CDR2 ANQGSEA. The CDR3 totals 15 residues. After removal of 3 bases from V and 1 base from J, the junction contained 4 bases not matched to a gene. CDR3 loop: CSVESGGRNTGELFF. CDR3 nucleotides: TGCAGCGTTGAGTCAGGGGGCAGGAACACCGGGGAGCTGTTTTTT.

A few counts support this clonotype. CDR3: CASSQNRASETQYF. The DNA for the CDR3 is TGCGCCAGCAGCCAAAACAGGGCGTCTGAGACCCAGTACTTC. The chain links TRBV4-3 to TRBJ2-5; maybe TRBD1 (6 bases). CDR1 is LGHNA and CDR2 is YSLEER in the germline V gene. Between the trimmed V and J ends, which lost 2 bases and 5 bases, there was a span of 12 bases. This CDR3 has 14 amino acids.

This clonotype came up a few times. The CDR3 region is CASSRDVLGYTF. The CDR3 nucleotides are TGTGCCAGCAGCCGGGACGTGCTAGGCTACACCTTC. The chain links TRBV7-9 to TRBJ1-2; perhaps TRBD1 as D (5 bases). Trimming left V 5 bases short and J 8 bases short, with 12 bases between. Germline V lookup: CDR1 SEHNR, CDR2 FQNEAQ (reference sequence). CDR3 length: 12 amino acids.